This T cell receptor beta chain was profiled in a study of CD8 T cells in ankylosing spondylitis. Broader study findings: Characteristic of ankylosing spondylitis blood, it appeared, was a TCR beta motif comprising several highly homologous variants. In ankylosing spondylitis patients, matched synovial fluid reportedly showed significant enrichment of disease-linked clones. Earlier reports found some motif variants in synovial fluid and blood in reactive arthritis.

The CDR3 totals 17 residues. V was pared by 0 bases and J by 3 bases, with 6 bases of the junction left unmatched. Per the germline V gene, CDR1 is LGHNA and CDR2 is YSLEER. For TCR beta, libraries came from quantitative 5'-RACE with molecular barcodes. TCRdb used MiXCR to reprocess the 5' RACE reads, holding one entry per CDR3 protein. This table has more than 400,000 distinct CDR3 sequences, roughly 5.3% appearing once. This clonotype was observed many times. Its matching antigen is unknown. The origin of this receptor is a male donor with ankylosing spondylitis. The chain carries TRBV4-3 and TRBJ1-5; 9 bases line up with TRBD1. Sequenced: blood, either unsorted or a sorted T cell fraction (not recorded which). The CDR3, as DNA: TGCGCCAGCAGCCAAGATTTCACAGGGGGCCCCAATCAGCCCCAGCATTTT. It specifies CASSQDFTGGPNQPQHF.